This T cell receptor (beta chain) was identified in a study of regulatory and conventional T cells in RAG deficiency. General study results and limits: Patient subsets had shorter CDR3s; Omenn Treg-Tconv overlap exceeded 90%.

The V end lost 5 bases, the J end lost 3 bases, and 11 bases lay between the germline ends. In germline, CDR1 is SGHRS, CDR2 YFSETQ. The CDR3 length is 13 residues. Clones were read by immunoSEQ multiplex PCR, and TCRdb kept only the in-frame ones, dropping some. The table lists around 30,000 clones, approximately 89% of them singletons. About this clone itself: Its antigen is undetermined.

The same sample was also used in a study of regulatory T cells. That source reports: Primers: 52 TRBV forward and 13 TRBJ reverse.

The chain joins TRBV5-1 to TRBJ1-1, with TRBD1 as a possible D gene (6 bases). This clonotype was sampled from a human donor in good health. Sequencing was carried out using CD8+ T cells sorted from blood. The chain's CDR3 is CASSLQGYTEAFF. The DNA for the CDR3 is TGCGCCAGCAGTTTACAGGGATACACTGAAGCTTTCTTT.